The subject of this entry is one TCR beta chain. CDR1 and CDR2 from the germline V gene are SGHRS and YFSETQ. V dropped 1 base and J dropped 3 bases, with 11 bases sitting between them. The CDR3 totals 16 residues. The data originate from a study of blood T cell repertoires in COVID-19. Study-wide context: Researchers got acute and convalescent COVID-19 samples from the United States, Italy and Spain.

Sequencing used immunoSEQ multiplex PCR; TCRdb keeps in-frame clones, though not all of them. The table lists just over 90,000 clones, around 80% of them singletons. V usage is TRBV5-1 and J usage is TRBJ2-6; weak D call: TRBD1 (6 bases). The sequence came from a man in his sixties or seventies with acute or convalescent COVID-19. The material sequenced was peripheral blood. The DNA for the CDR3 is TGCGCCAGCAGCTTGATGGGGACATTTGGGGCCAACGTCCTGACTTTC. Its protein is CASSLMGTFGANVLTF.